Below are 9 T cell receptor beta chains sequenced from a single sample in a study of blood T cell repertoires in COVID-19. Using immunoSEQ multiplex PCR, the repertoire was profiled, and TCRdb retains in-frame clones only, with some absent. The sample includes over 250,000 clones, about 80% seen only once; the top ten take 3.3%. The sample comprised peripheral blood. The receptors stem from a woman at least 80 years old with acute or convalescent COVID-19.

This clone has a handful of counts. The chain carries TRBV5-1 and TRBJ1-2; TRBD1 might be the D (5 bases). Germline CDR1 is SGHRS and CDR2 is YFSETQ. Trimming stripped 0 bases from V and 6 bases from J, with 15 bases between. The CDR3 is 15 residues long. The CDR3 sequence: CASSLATGTADGYTF. The CDR3 DNA reads as TGCGCCAGCAGCTTGGCCACAGGAACTGCTGATGGCTACACCTTC.

The V and J genes are TRBV11-3 and TRBJ2-7; tentatively, D is TRBD2 (6 bases). Germline loops: CDR1 SGHNT, CDR2 YENEEA. The ends were cut back, 1 base at V and 4 bases at J, with 14 bases in the middle. CDR3 size: 15 residues. CDR3 in amino acids: CASSLAVGGIYEQYF. The CDR3 bases are TGTGCCAGCAGCTTAGCGGTGGGGGGAATATACGAGCAGTACTTC.

V is TRBV19 and J is TRBJ1-6; unclear D gene. CDR1 LNHDA and CDR2 SQIVND come from the germline V gene (reference sequence). The CDR3 runs 13 residues. The CDR3 is CATATTGNSPLHF. The CDR3 nucleotides are TGTGCTACAGCGACTACCGGAAATTCACCCCTCCACTTT.

V is TRBV5-1 and J is TRBJ1-2, with a tentative D call TRBD1 (5 bases). The length of the CDR3 is 15 residues. Trimming shortened V by 0 bases and J by 0 bases, and 9 bases separated the two germline ends. Germline values: CDR1 SGHRS, CDR2 YFSETQ. The CDR3 nucleotides are TGCGCCAGCAGCTTGGACAGGCCTGCTAACTATGGCTACACCTTC. Encoded protein: CASSLDRPANYGYTF. The entire variable domain, with the rest obtained from reference TRBV5-1 and TRBJ1-2, is as follows: KAGVTQTPRYLIKTRGQQVTLSCSPISGHRSVSWYQQTPGQGLQFLFEYFSETQRNKGNFPGRFSGRQFSNSRSEMNVSTLELGDSALYLCASSLDRPANYGYTFGSGTRLTVV.

V gene TRBV5-1 combines with J gene TRBJ2-1; TRBD1 matches 8 bases. Germline V gene lookup returns CDR1 SGHRS and CDR2 YFSETQ. The CDR3 totals 16 residues. The ends lost 6 bases at V and 1 base at J; junction bases unmatched: 9. The CDR3 sequence: CASNRWQGASYNEQFF. In DNA, the CDR3 is TGCGCCAGCAACCGATGGCAGGGGGCTTCCTACAATGAGCAGTTCTTC.

This clone was recorded a few times. The rearrangement uses TRBV2 and TRBJ2-1; D is ambiguous. This CDR3 contains 11 residues. V was clipped by 2 bases and J by 10 bases, with 6 bases between them. Per germline, CDR1 SNHLY and CDR2 FYNNEI. The CDR3 spells CASSEFREQFF. In DNA form, the CDR3 reads TGTGCCAGCAGTGAATTCAGGGAGCAGTTCTTC.

This clone was seen at least ten times. The chain recombines TRBV3-1 (or the pseudogene TRBV3-2) with TRBJ2-2, with a tentative D call TRBD2 (6 bases). The CDR3 consists of 16 residues. Germline CDR1 reads LGHDT; CDR2 reads YNNKEL (reference sequence). Between the trimmed V and J ends, which lost 3 bases and 7 bases, there was a span of 18 bases. CDR3 protein: CASSQGLAGLGGELFF. Written as DNA, the CDR3 is TGTGCCAGCAGCCAGGGGCTGGCGGGGCTTGGCGGGGAGCTGTTTTTT.

This chain uses TRBV10-3 with TRBJ2-5; tentative D call: TRBD2 (7 bases). Germline CDR1 and CDR2: ENHRY and SYGVKD. The CDR3 extends over 12 amino acids. V was trimmed by 11 bases and J by 5 bases, leaving 15 bases between them. The CDR3 DNA reads as TGTGCCTCTGGGGGGGCGGGGGAGACCCAGTACTTC. This codes for CASGGAGETQYF.

This sequence joins TRBV4-2 and TRBJ1-2; 7 bases are shared with TRBD1. The V gene end was trimmed by 1 base and the J gene end by 5 bases; junction bases not matched to a gene: 10. Per the germline V gene, CDR1 is LGHNA and CDR2 is YNFKEQ. The CDR3 loop spans 16 amino acids. CDR3 amino acids: CASSQAQMTGSYGYTF. The CDR3 DNA reads TGTGCCAGCAGCCAAGCCCAAATGACAGGGAGTTATGGCTACACCTTC.